This is a list of T cell receptor beta chains from one sample in a study of cytomegalovirus exposure and HLA in healthy donors. Clones were read by immunoSEQ multiplex PCR, and TCRdb kept only the in-frame ones, dropping some. The sample includes over 150,000 clones, about 90% of them seen just once. The specimen sequenced was PBMCs. The receptors were sampled from a woman in her late teens or twenties in good health and CMV-seropositive. The CDR3 runs from the conserved cysteine through the conserved F or W. Each record gives: V gene, J gene, CDR3 protein.

TRBV9	TRBJ2-7	CASSVGSGSDYEQYF
TRBV27	TRBJ1-1	CASSQFQGAGTEAFF
TRBV11-3	TRBJ2-7	CASTPTGQPYEQYF
TRBV6-4	TRBJ2-1	CASSPAGSSYNEQFF
TRBV4-2	TRBJ2-2	CASSQDSASANTGELFF
TRBV28	TRBJ2-2	CATVTTNTGELFF
TRBV27	TRBJ1-5	CASSLSIGGSNQPQHF
TRBV6-5	TRBJ2-4	CASSFEGGGGRIQYF
TRBV28	TRBJ2-3	CASSIWTSGRARF
TRBV4-3	TRBJ2-5	CASSQGRWTGEQETQYF
TRBV23-1	TRBJ1-3	CASSQSAQGNSGNTIYF
TRBV5-1	TRBJ2-3	CASSLSGHYTDTQYF
TRBV27	TRBJ1-2	CASSPNRGRFYGYTF
TRBV9	TRBJ1-2	CASSVSGLAYYYGYTF
TRBV28	TRBJ1-5	CASRLQGDAGTMQHF
TRBV19	TRBJ2-7	CASSISNRGSYEQYF
TRBV14	TRBJ2-5	CASSQDSGVGETQYF
TRBV2	TRBJ1-2	CASRTGQGGYTF
TRBV5-1	TRBJ1-2	CASSWNGSGRDGYTF
TRBV5-6	TRBJ1-1	CASSLELMNTEAFF
TRBV5-1	TRBJ2-7	CASSLEGGDYEQYF
TRBV19	TRBJ1-5	CASSSNQPQHF
TRBV30	TRBJ1-3	CACGGGAGNTIYF
TRBV7-2	TRBJ2-1	CASRVTGTGGNEQFF
TRBV9	TRBJ2-7	CASSGRQGQSYEQYF
TRBV28	TRBJ1-1	CASSKDRGGTNTEAFF
TRBV25-1	TRBJ1-4	CASSVPEPEKLFF
TRBV4-1	TRBJ2-7	CASSQDTSGGGLAYEQYF
TRBV5-4	TRBJ2-7	CASSFATSDYEQYF
TRBV9	TRBJ1-2	CASSVDWQNYGYTF
TRBV2	TRBJ1-4	CASQQEHNEKLFF
TRBV11-2	TRBJ1-2	CASSSSDRGNNGYTF
TRBV21-1	TRBJ1-5	CASSKGQDPQPQHF
TRBV2	TRBJ2-5	CASSEERSWTQYF
TRBV27	TRBJ2-7	CASSSGTQDMTYEQYF
TRBV7-2	TRBJ2-5	CASSPQGFQETQYF
TRBV27	TRBJ1-1	CASTPRGFGTGEAFF
TRBV11-2	TRBJ2-1	CASSFLYNEQFF
TRBV18	TRBJ2-6	CASSPGQGTGIGANVLTF
TRBV5-6	TRBJ1-1	CASSFVSLRATEAFF
TRBV5-1	TRBJ2-1	CASSFSLTSGSANEQFF
TRBV5-1	TRBJ2-3	CASSPGQYTDTQYF
TRBV7-9	TRBJ2-7	CASSLDPIVSPEDEQYF
TRBV5-4	TRBJ2-2	CASSLRLAGGSGELFF
TRBV29-1	TRBJ1-1	CSIRPGISMNTEAFF
TRBV27	TRBJ2-3	CASSSATNPTDTQYF
TRBV6-5	TRBJ2-2	CASRNPGQNTGELFF
TRBV28	TRBJ2-7	CASRESGSSYEQYF